This is a list of T cell receptor beta chains from one sample in a study of cytomegalovirus exposure and HLA in healthy donors. TCRdb keeps only in-frame clones here, not all; method: immunoSEQ multiplex PCR. The repertoire holds about 130,000 clones, with under 10% as singletons. Sequencing was performed on PBMCs. The receptors stem from a woman aged 40 to 50 in good health and CMV-seropositive. CDR3s include the opening cysteine and the closing phenylalanine or tryptophan. D genes are given only for firm matches. Where a row states a size, it is once, few, many or the class of an expanded clone; other rows omit it.

>TRBJ1-3|TRBV6-1|few|NA
TGTGCCAGCAATGGGGGGTTCCACTCTGGAAACACCATATATTTT
CASNGGFHSGNTIYF
>TRBJ1-2|TRBV19|NA|TRBD1
TGTGCCAGTACCCTGCAGCCGGGACAGGGGGCGGCTGACACCTTC
CASTLQPGQGAADTF
>TRBJ1-1|TRBV5-1|few|TRBD1
TGCGCCAGCAGCTATTCGACAGGGGTGAACACTGAAGCTTTCTTT
CASSYSTGVNTEAFF
>TRBJ2-2|TRBV2|few|NA
TGTGCCAGCAGTACGGTCGACGGGACCGGGGAGCTGTTTTTT
CASSTVDGTGELFF
>TRBJ2-5|TRBV29-1|NA|NA
TGCAGCGTATTGCTTCGGGAGACCCAGTACTTC
CSVLLRETQYF
>TRBJ1-2|TRBV15|NA|NA
TGTGCCACCAGCAGGGCCGGACAGAGCTATGGCTACACCTTC
CATSRAGQSYGYTF
>TRBJ2-1|TRBV5-6|few|NA
TGTGCCAGCAGCTTGAATCGGGGGAGCTCCTACAATGAGCAGTTCTTC
CASSLNRGSSYNEQFF
>TRBJ2-3|TRBV7-9|few|TRBD1
TGTGCCAGCAGAGGCCTGGGGACAGGGATCACAGATACGCAGTATTTT
CASRGLGTGITDTQYF
>TRBJ1-3|TRBV6-1|few|NA
TGTGCCAGCAGTGAACGGGTTACCACCATATATTTT
CASSERVTTIYF
>TRBJ2-1|TRBV9|few|NA
TGTGCCAGCAGCGCCTCCGGGACTCCCATGGGAGAGCAGTTCTTC
CASSASGTPMGEQFF
>TRBJ1-5|TRBV27|few|NA
TGTGCCAGCAGTTTATCGGGGTGGGGGGATCAGCCCCAGCATTTT
CASSLSGWGDQPQHF
>TRBJ1-2|TRBV6-1|few|NA
TGTGCCAGCAGTGAAGCAGCTGGCTACACCTTC
CASSEAAGYTF
>TRBJ2-1|TRBV4-1|NA|TRBD1
TGCGCCAGCAGCCAAGTGGGACAGGGGGGTAGGTACAATGAGCAGTTCTTC
CASSQVGQGGRYNEQFF
>TRBJ2-5|TRBV19|few|TRBD2
TGTGCCAGTAGTATGATGGGACTAGAAGAGACCCAGTACTTC
CASSMMGLEETQYF
>TRBJ2-5|TRBV10-2|few|TRBD2
TGCGCCAGCAAGGGGCGGGGGGCATGGGAGACCCAGTACTTC
CASKGRGAWETQYF
>TRBJ2-5|TRBV7-9|few|TRBD2
TGTGCCAGCAGCCCCGGACTAGCCGAAGAGACCCAGTACTTC
CASSPGLAEETQYF
>TRBJ1-2|TRBV19|few|NA
TGTGCCAGTAGTATACCGGGGAGAGGCTACACCTTC
CASSIPGRGYTF
>TRBJ1-2|TRBV7-9|few|NA
TGTGCCAGCAGCTCCTACGTGAGAAGCCCCATCTATGGCTACACCTTC
CASSSYVRSPIYGYTF
>TRBJ1-3|TRBV10-3|NA|NA
TGTGCCATCAGTGTTGGGGGGGCTGCTGGAAACACCATATATTTT
CAISVGGAAGNTIYF
>TRBJ1-2|TRBV19|few|NA
TGTGCCAGTAGTATTAATATTTATGGCTACACCTTC
CASSINIYGYTF
>TRBJ2-5|TRBV7-9|few|TRBD1
TGTGCCAGCAGCAGATCGACAGGGGGCCAAGAGACCCAGTACTTC
CASSRSTGGQETQYF
>TRBJ2-5|TRBV27|NA|TRBD1
TGTGCCAGCAGCATAGGGGGCGCGGAGACCCAGTACTTC
CASSIGGAETQYF
>TRBJ2-7|TRBV6-6|NA|NA
TGTGCCAGCAGTAGAGGTAATGGCTACGAGCAGTACTTC
CASSRGNGYEQYF
>TRBJ1-2|TRBV2|few|NA
TGTGCCAGCAGAGAACAGGAGGTCTCGGGCTACACCTTC
CASREQEVSGYTF
>TRBJ1-1|TRBV19|NA|NA
TGTGCCAGTAGATCCCAGGAGAACACTGAAGCTTTCTTT
CASRSQENTEAFF
>TRBJ2-3|TRBV9|NA|TRBD2
TGTGCCAGCAGCCCGGGACTAGCGGGGGGGTTAATTACAGATACGCAGTATTTT
CASSPGLAGGLITDTQYF
>TRBJ1-2|TRBV29-1|NA|TRBD1
TGCAGCGTTGGACAGGGGATTGGCTACACCTTC
CSVGQGIGYTF
>TRBJ2-7|TRBV5-1|few|NA
TGCGCCAGCAGCTTAATCTTGGGGGAGGTCTACGAGCAGTACTTC
CASSLILGEVYEQYF
>TRBJ1-2|TRBV5-1|NA|TRBD1
TGCGCCAGCAGCTTGGGGACAGGGTCCGGCTACACCTTC
CASSLGTGSGYTF
>TRBJ2-7|TRBV2|NA|TRBD1
TGTGCCAGCAGCCAATGGGGACAGGACGGCTACGAGCAGTACTTC
CASSQWGQDGYEQYF
>TRBJ1-5|TRBV19|few|NA
TGTGCCAGTAGTACCACGGGAGGGAGCAATCAGCCCCAGCATTTT
CASSTTGGSNQPQHF
>TRBJ1-1|TRBV9|few|NA
TGTGCCAGCAGCCCAGGACAATTACACACTGAAGCTTTCTTT
CASSPGQLHTEAFF
>TRBJ1-5|TRBV19|few|NA
TGTGCCAGTAGTATGCCCCAGGGTCCTCATCAGCCCCAGCATTTT
CASSMPQGPHQPQHF
>TRBJ2-3|TRBV5-4|few|TRBD2
TGTGCCAGCAGCCCCAAGCGGGGGGGCCCCGCAGATACGCAGTATTTT
CASSPKRGGPADTQYF
>TRBJ1-1|TRBV6-6|NA|TRBD1
TGTGCCACATCGACAGGGGGGGAGAACACTGAAGCTTTCTTT
CATSTGGENTEAFF
>TRBJ1-1|TRBV19|few|NA
TGTGCCAGTAGTATAGATGGAGGGAACACTGAAGCTTTCTTT
CASSIDGGNTEAFF
>TRBJ2-7|TRBV5-6|few|NA
TGTGCCAGCCGCTACAGGGCTAGCTCCTACGAGCAGTACTTC
CASRYRASSYEQYF
>TRBJ1-1|TRBV18|NA|NA
TGTGCCAGCTCACCAGGCAGGGAAGCTTTCTTT
CASSPGREAFF
>TRBJ2-1|TRBV5-1|few|TRBD2
TGCGCCAGCAGCTTGACGACTAGCGGGTCAAATGAGCAGTTCTTC
CASSLTTSGSNEQFF
>TRBJ2-3|TRBV15|NA|TRBD2
TGTGCCACCAGCAGAAAACTAGCGGGGGGTTTGAGTAGAGATACGCAGTATTTT
CATSRKLAGGLSRDTQYF
>TRBJ1-5|TRBV6-5|few|NA
TGTGCCAGCAGTTACTCCCGACAGAACAATCAGCCCCAGCATTTT
CASSYSRQNNQPQHF